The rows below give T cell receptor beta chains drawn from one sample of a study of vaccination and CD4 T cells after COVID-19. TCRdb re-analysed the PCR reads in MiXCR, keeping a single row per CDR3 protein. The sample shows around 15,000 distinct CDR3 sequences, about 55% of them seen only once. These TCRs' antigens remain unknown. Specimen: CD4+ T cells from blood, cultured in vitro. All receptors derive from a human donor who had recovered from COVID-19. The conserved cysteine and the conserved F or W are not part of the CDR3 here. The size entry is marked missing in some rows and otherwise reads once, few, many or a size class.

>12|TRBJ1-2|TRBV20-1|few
SVYTDESNYGYT
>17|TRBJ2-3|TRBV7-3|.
ASSSPWDRGRVRADTQY
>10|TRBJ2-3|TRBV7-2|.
ATEASTDTQY
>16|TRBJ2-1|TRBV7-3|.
ASSLTGGSGGEANEQF
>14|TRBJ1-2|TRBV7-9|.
ASSLVTGGDNYGYT
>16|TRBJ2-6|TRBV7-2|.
ATSRGQGSSAGANVLT
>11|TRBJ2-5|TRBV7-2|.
ASSFGMRETQY
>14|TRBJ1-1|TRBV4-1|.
ASSQGKGEKRSEAF
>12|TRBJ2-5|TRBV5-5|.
ASSFSRTEETQY
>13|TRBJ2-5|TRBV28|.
ASSLGAYRSETQY
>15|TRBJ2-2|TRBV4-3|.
ASSQEETSGSTGELF
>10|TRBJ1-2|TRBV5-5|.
ASSLAAGGYT
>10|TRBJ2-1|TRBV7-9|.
ASSFRQGEQF
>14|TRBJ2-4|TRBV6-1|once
ASSAPYKGGQNIQY
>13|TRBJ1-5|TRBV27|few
ASRGLQGPNQPQH
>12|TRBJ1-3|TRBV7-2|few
ASSLIGTGNTIY
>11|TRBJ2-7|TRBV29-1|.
SVGRTSGYEQY
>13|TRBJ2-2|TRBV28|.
ASTARAGNTGELF
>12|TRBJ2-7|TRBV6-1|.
ASDFRDSIYEQY
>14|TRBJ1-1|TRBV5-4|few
ASSYGQGVRNTEAF
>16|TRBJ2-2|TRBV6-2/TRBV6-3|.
ATSPSGRLSLHTGELF
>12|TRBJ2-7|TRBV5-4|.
ASSLVPTRPEQY
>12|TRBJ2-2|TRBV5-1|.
ASSLAAVTGELF
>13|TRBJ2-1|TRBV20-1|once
SAPLFGAVYNEQF
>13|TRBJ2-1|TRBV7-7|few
ASSWGLAGFNEQF
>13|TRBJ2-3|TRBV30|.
AWSKGTGGRDTQY
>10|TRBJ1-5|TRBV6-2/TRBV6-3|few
ASSTPNQPQH
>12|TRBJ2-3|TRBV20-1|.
SARVIAVTDTQY
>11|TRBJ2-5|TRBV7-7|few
ASSFGGRETQY
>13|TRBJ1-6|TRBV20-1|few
SARLDNRENSPLH
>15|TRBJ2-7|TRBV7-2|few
ASSLDRRQGISYEQY
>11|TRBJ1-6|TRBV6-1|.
ASFRTAGSPLH
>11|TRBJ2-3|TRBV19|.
ASIGWGGDTQY
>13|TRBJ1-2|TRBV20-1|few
SARVEQGSLYGYT
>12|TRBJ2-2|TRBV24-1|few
ATGTGSGIRELF
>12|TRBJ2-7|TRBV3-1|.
ASSPLAGVVEQY
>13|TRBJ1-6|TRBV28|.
ASSLRGPYNSPLH
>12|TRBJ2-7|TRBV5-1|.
ASSSIQGRGEQY
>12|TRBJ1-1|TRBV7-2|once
ASSLGYRNTEAF
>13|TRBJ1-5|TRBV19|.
ASSFAQGANQPQH
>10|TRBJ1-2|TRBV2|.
ASRGGSWGYT
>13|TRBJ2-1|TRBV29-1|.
SVVNSFIPPNEQF
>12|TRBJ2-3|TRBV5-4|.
ASSRDRGTDTQY
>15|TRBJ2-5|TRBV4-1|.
ASSQGRGGSGVETQY
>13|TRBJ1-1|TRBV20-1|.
SASTGTGVWTEAF
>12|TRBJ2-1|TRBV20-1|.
SAVSLAGDNEQF
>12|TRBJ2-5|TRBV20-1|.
SASTSGIEETQY
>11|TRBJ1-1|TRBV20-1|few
SASTGANTEAF
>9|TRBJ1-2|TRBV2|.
ASGPHYGYT
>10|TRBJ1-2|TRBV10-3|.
AFRDRGFGYT
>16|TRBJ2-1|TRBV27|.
ASSFRLAGAFPYNEQF
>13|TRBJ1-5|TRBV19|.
ASSMGDRGYQPQH
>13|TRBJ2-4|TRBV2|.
ASSEGQGGVNIQY
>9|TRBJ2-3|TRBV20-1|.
SERVGDTQY